This TCR beta chain was sequenced for a study of T cell changes during pregnancy in multiple sclerosis. Generated by immunoSEQ multiplex PCR, the TCRdb table keeps only in-frame clones and is missing some. The repertoire holds some 41,000 clones, with about 94% as singletons. This CDR3 spans 11 amino acids. Germline assignment: CDR1 GTSNPN and CDR2 SVGIG (reference sequence). Trimming removed 2 bases from V and 7 bases from J, with 9 bases in between. The chain uses TRBV30 and TRBJ2-7, with a possible D match to TRBD1 (6 bases). The specimen was CD8+ T cells from peripheral blood mononuclear cells, collected in the third trimester of pregnancy. This sequence was found in a female donor with multiple sclerosis, enrolled in a pregnancy study. The CDR3 sequence is CAWSTGREQYF. CDR3 coding DNA: TGTGCCTGGAGTACAGGGCGTGAGCAGTACTTC.